Listed below are T cell receptor beta chains from one sample, sequenced in a study of CD8 T cells in ankylosing spondylitis. TCRdb redid the calling of the 5' RACE reads with MiXCR, one entry per CDR3 protein. The data show 150,000 to 200,000 distinct CDR3 sequences, around a tenth seen once. Sequencing was done on a sample of blood, either unsorted or a sorted T cell fraction (not recorded which). These receptors all stem from a male donor with ankylosing spondylitis or in good health (not recorded which). Both conserved end residues are trimmed from each CDR3. The order of the fields is J gene, V gene, CDR3 protein.

j_call: TRBJ2-7; v_call: TRBV11-2; cdr3_aa: ASSHWGASYEQY
j_call: TRBJ2-1; v_call: TRBV27; cdr3_aa: ASSPRTGSNNEQF
j_call: TRBJ1-1; v_call: TRBV29-1; cdr3_aa: SVEDRGRKTEAF
j_call: TRBJ2-7; v_call: TRBV7-9; cdr3_aa: ASSPTDSGRDSEQY
j_call: TRBJ1-6; v_call: TRBV7-9; cdr3_aa: ASSLETRPLH
j_call: TRBJ2-1; v_call: TRBV7-6; cdr3_aa: ASSFQGGTNEQF
j_call: TRBJ2-3; v_call: TRBV5-3; cdr3_aa: ARSPVAGASTDTQY
j_call: TRBJ1-2; v_call: TRBV6-1; cdr3_aa: ASSVRQVYGYT
j_call: TRBJ2-5; v_call: TRBV11-2; cdr3_aa: ASNPGQIVQETQY
j_call: TRBJ2-3; v_call: TRBV7-2; cdr3_aa: ASRRQRTTDTQY
j_call: TRBJ2-5; v_call: TRBV5-5; cdr3_aa: ASYTGRPQETQY
j_call: TRBJ2-2; v_call: TRBV11-2; cdr3_aa: ASPKSTSGSSNTGELF
j_call: TRBJ2-7; v_call: TRBV20-1; cdr3_aa: SGSEVRGLPPYEQY
j_call: TRBJ2-6; v_call: TRBV14; cdr3_aa: ASSPDRGTGANVLT
j_call: TRBJ1-5; v_call: TRBV7-8; cdr3_aa: ASSLSRDRGGQPQH
j_call: TRBJ1-4; v_call: TRBV5-1; cdr3_aa: ASSLAGGTNEKLF
j_call: TRBJ2-1; v_call: TRBV5-5; cdr3_aa: ASSLLGGNEQF
j_call: TRBJ2-3; v_call: TRBV15; cdr3_aa: ATSRDLGGLTDTQY
j_call: TRBJ2-7; v_call: TRBV6-1; cdr3_aa: ASTGTGFNDEQY
j_call: TRBJ1-1; v_call: TRBV11-2; cdr3_aa: ASSLYGGRGAF
j_call: TRBJ2-7; v_call: TRBV20-1; cdr3_aa: SASVPNFYEQY
j_call: TRBJ2-3; v_call: TRBV18; cdr3_aa: ASSPPARTIVPDTQY
j_call: TRBJ2-5; v_call: TRBV25-1; cdr3_aa: ASSAVRAQY
j_call: TRBJ2-5; v_call: TRBV6-1; cdr3_aa: ASRPTSGQETQY
j_call: TRBJ1-3; v_call: TRBV7-9; cdr3_aa: ASSLSGPRTIY
j_call: TRBJ2-2; v_call: TRBV24-1; cdr3_aa: ATSRGSYTGELF
j_call: TRBJ2-7; v_call: TRBV5-1; cdr3_aa: ASSLVQGVTYEQY
j_call: TRBJ1-3; v_call: TRBV7-2; cdr3_aa: ASSFFRGDSGNTIY
j_call: TRBJ2-3; v_call: TRBV20-1; cdr3_aa: SARSDTQY
j_call: TRBJ2-6; v_call: TRBV27; cdr3_aa: ASSPQPGRFSGANVLT
j_call: TRBJ2-5; v_call: TRBV29-1; cdr3_aa: SVVVYRGETQY
j_call: TRBJ1-2; v_call: TRBV4-3; cdr3_aa: ASSQGTWAYGYT
j_call: TRBJ2-7; v_call: TRBV6-2/TRBV6-3; cdr3_aa: ASSRSGSLKQY
j_call: TRBJ2-2; v_call: TRBV7-9; cdr3_aa: ASSFDPGELF
j_call: TRBJ1-6; v_call: TRBV10-2; cdr3_aa: ATLHGTQNNSPLH
j_call: TRBJ2-7; v_call: TRBV15; cdr3_aa: ATSREGGPWEQY
j_call: TRBJ2-1; v_call: TRBV10-3; cdr3_aa: AISENGASYNEQF
j_call: TRBJ2-1; v_call: TRBV13; cdr3_aa: ASSMGLDNEQF
j_call: TRBJ2-3; v_call: TRBV20-1; cdr3_aa: SAAGGSLPTDTQY
j_call: TRBJ2-5; v_call: TRBV12-3/TRBV12-4; cdr3_aa: ASTLAAGRETQY
j_call: TRBJ2-5; v_call: TRBV9; cdr3_aa: ASSAGRRQETQY
j_call: TRBJ1-6; v_call: TRBV7-8; cdr3_aa: ASSLARGEGSPLH